Shown below are 7 T cell receptor beta chains from a single sample sequenced in a study of T-cell memory formation after mild COVID-19. TCRdb analysed the 5' RACE reads with MiXCR anew, one entry per CDR3 protein. The table has 250,000 or so distinct CDR3 sequences, more than 15% seen once. The sequenced sample consisted of PBMCs or a T cell subset sorted from them (not recorded which). The source of these receptors is a man aged 18 to 30 who had mild COVID-19 (a few samples of this study predate the infection). Cell type and time point are not known.

The table lists this clonotype with a few counts. The genes are TRBV12-5 and TRBJ2-7, with TRBD1 matching 11 bases. Trimming cost V 5 bases and J 5 bases; bases outside gene matches: 5. This CDR3 has 14 residues. CDR1 LGHNT and CDR2 FRNRAP come from the germline V gene. CDR3 loop: CASGPGQGVDEQYF. CDR3 DNA sequence: TGTGCTAGTGGTCCGGGACAGGGGGTCGACGAGCAGTACTTC.

This rearrangement joins TRBV29-1 to TRBJ1-2; 8 bases are shared with TRBD1. The CDR3 consists of 13 residues. Germline CDR1 reads SQVTM; CDR2 reads ANQGSEA. V was clipped by 7 bases and J by 0 bases; unmatched bases: 4. The CDR3, as DNA: TGCAGCGCCTCAGGGGGCCCTAACTATGGCTACACCTTC. Translated, it gives CSASGGPNYGYTF. Together with reference TRBV29-1 and TRBJ1-2, the CDR3 gives the full variable domain: SAVISQKPSRDICQRGTSLTIQCQVDSQVTMMFWYRQQPGQSLTLIATANQGSEATYESGFVIDKFPISRPNLTFSTLTVSNMSPEDSSIYLCSASGGPNYGYTFGSGTRLTVV.

This clonotype was observed a few times. The gene calls are TRBV4-1 and TRBJ2-7; no definite D call. Germline V gene lookup returns CDR1 MGHRA and CDR2 YSYEKL. V lost 1 base, J lost 3 bases, and 13 bases lay in between. The CDR3 has 15 residues. CDR3 in amino acids: CASSQVGGIDYEQYF. The CDR3 nucleotides are TGCGCCAGCAGCCAAGTAGGTGGCATCGACTACGAGCAGTACTTC.

V gene TRBV5-6 combines with J gene TRBJ2-3, with D possibly being TRBD2 (6 bases). Germline CDR1 and CDR2: SGHDT and YYEEEE. Trimming left V 0 bases short and J 5 bases short, with 13 bases between. The CDR3 has 15 amino acids. This chain's CDR3 is CASSLEEGMGDTQYF. CDR3 nucleotide sequence: TGTGCCAGCAGCTTGGAGGAGGGAATGGGAGATACGCAGTATTTT.

The chain is built from TRBV29-1 and TRBJ1-1; D might be TRBD1 (5 bases). CDR1 SQVTM and CDR2 ANQGSEA come from the germline V gene. This CDR3 contains 11 residues. V dropped 8 bases and J dropped 10 bases, with 17 bases sitting between them. The chain's CDR3 is CSSSQGGGAFF. Here the CDR3 DNA reads TGCAGCTCCTCCCAGGGCGGAGGAGCTTTCTTT.

There are a few counts of this clonotype. The chain couples TRBV12-3 or TRBV12-4 to TRBJ2-7; the D gene is possibly TRBD2 (6 bases). The CDR3 sequence is 14 residues long. The V end lost 6 bases, the J end lost 0 bases, and 12 bases lay between the germline ends. The CDR3 DNA reads as TGTGCCAGCAGCCTTGGGGGGAGCTCCTACGAGCAGTACGTC. Protein sequence: CASSLGGSSYEQYV.

J is TRBJ2-1 and V is TRBV7-2, with a tentative D call TRBD1 (6 bases). CDR3 size: 15 residues. Germline CDR1 SGHTA, CDR2 FQGNSA. V was pared by 5 bases and J by 3 bases, with 14 bases between. For the CDR3, the DNA is TGTGCCAGCAGCCCAACAGGGACCTTCTACAATGAGCAGTTCTTC. Amino acids: CASSPTGTFYNEQFF.